Listed below are T cell receptor beta chains from one sample, sequenced in a study of CD8+CD57+ T cells in acquired aplastic anemia. TCRdb ran MiXCR on the reads and lists one entry per CDR3 protein. The sample shows about 210,000 distinct CDR3 sequences, under 65% of them seen only once. Input material: sorted CD4+, CD8+, or CD8+CD57+ T cells (not recorded which) from PBMCs. These TCRs come from a human donor in good health. Both conserved end residues are part of each CDR3. D genes are given only for firm matches. Not all rows give a size; the values are once, few, many and, for expanded clones, a class.

J gene: TRBJ1-6
D gene: .
V gene: TRBV27
clone size: .
CDR3 protein: CATKAPGEDGSSYNSPLHF
CDR3 DNA: TGTGCCACCAAAGCCCCTGGGGAGGACGGAAGCTCCTATAATTCACCCCTCCACTTT

J gene: TRBJ2-2
D gene: TRBD1
V gene: TRBV4-3
clone size: .
CDR3 protein: CASSQRDRDTGELFF
CDR3 DNA: TGCGCCAGCAGCCAAAGGGACAGGGACACCGGGGAGCTGTTTTTT

J gene: TRBJ1-1
D gene: .
V gene: TRBV19
clone size: .
CDR3 protein: CASSIVAGSNTEAFF
CDR3 DNA: TGTGCCAGTAGTATAGTGGCGGGTTCCAACACTGAAGCTTTCTTT

J gene: TRBJ2-7
D gene: .
V gene: TRBV30
clone size: .
CDR3 protein: CAWSGQVRRYEQYF
CDR3 DNA: TGTGCCTGGAGTGGACAGGTTCGCCGCTACGAGCAGTACTTC

J gene: TRBJ2-3
D gene: .
V gene: TRBV29-1
clone size: .
CDR3 protein: CSVEGPRDTNTDTQYF
CDR3 DNA: TGCAGCGTTGAAGGTCCGCGGGACACAAACACAGATACGCAGTATTTT

J gene: TRBJ2-7
D gene: TRBD1
V gene: TRBV10-3
clone size: .
CDR3 protein: CAISEEQGAREQYF
CDR3 DNA: TGTGCCATCAGTGAGGAACAGGGGGCTCGCGAGCAGTACTTC

J gene: TRBJ2-7
D gene: TRBD1
V gene: TRBV7-9
clone size: .
CDR3 protein: CASSRMAGTGGVGQYF
CDR3 DNA: TGTGCCAGCAGCAGAATGGCCGGGACAGGGGGCGTGGGGCAGTACTTC

J gene: TRBJ2-3
D gene: .
V gene: TRBV7-2
clone size: once
CDR3 protein: CASSFTPTDTQYF
CDR3 DNA: TGTGCCAGCAGCTTCACTCCAACAGATACGCAGTATTTT

J gene: TRBJ2-5
D gene: .
V gene: TRBV27
clone size: .
CDR3 protein: CASSHPARGETQYF
CDR3 DNA: TGTGCCAGCAGTCACCCCGCCCGCGGCGAGACCCAGTACTTC

J gene: TRBJ1-5
D gene: .
V gene: TRBV15
clone size: .
CDR3 protein: CATSSRGQSPQHF
CDR3 DNA: TGTGCCACCAGCAGCAGAGGACAGTCGCCCCAGCATTTT

J gene: TRBJ2-7
D gene: .
V gene: TRBV7-3
clone size: many
CDR3 protein: CASSPGCDSLNDSFYEQYF
CDR3 DNA: TGTGCCAGCAGCCCGGGATGCGACAGCCTAAACGACTCATTCTACGAGCAGTACTTC

J gene: TRBJ1-2
D gene: TRBD1
V gene: TRBV10-1
clone size: few
CDR3 protein: CASSSGGQGAYGYTF
CDR3 DNA: TGCGCCAGCAGTAGCGGTGGACAGGGAGCCTATGGCTACACCTTC

J gene: TRBJ2-5
D gene: TRBD2
V gene: TRBV7-9
clone size: many
CDR3 protein: CASSLARGSGETQYF
CDR3 DNA: TGTGCCAGCAGCTTAGCGCGGGGGTCAGGGGAGACCCAGTACTTC

J gene: TRBJ2-7
D gene: TRBD1
V gene: TRBV6-2/TRBV6-3
clone size: many
CDR3 protein: CASATGSSYEQYF
CDR3 DNA: TGTGCCAGCGCGACAGGGAGCTCCTACGAGCAGTACTTC

J gene: TRBJ1-2
D gene: .
V gene: TRBV10-2
clone size: .
CDR3 protein: CASGSDSHNYGYTF
CDR3 DNA: TGCGCCAGCGGATCCGACAGTCATAACTATGGCTACACCTTC

J gene: TRBJ1-2
D gene: TRBD1
V gene: TRBV29-1
clone size: many
CDR3 protein: CSVVEGQDNYGYTF
CDR3 DNA: TGCAGCGTTGTGGAGGGACAGGACAACTATGGCTACACCTTC

J gene: TRBJ2-4
D gene: TRBD1
V gene: TRBV7-9
clone size: .
CDR3 protein: CASSLGWDSVAKNIQYF
CDR3 DNA: TGTGCCAGCAGCTTAGGATGGGACAGTGTAGCCAAAAACATTCAGTACTTC

J gene: TRBJ2-3
D gene: TRBD2
V gene: TRBV12-3/TRBV12-4
clone size: .
CDR3 protein: CAIVTSALMTDTQYF
CDR3 DNA: TGTGCCATCGTGACTAGCGCGCTAATGACAGATACGCAGTATTTT

J gene: TRBJ2-1
D gene: .
V gene: TRBV6-1
clone size: few
CDR3 protein: CGARAANNEQFF
CDR3 DNA: TGTGGGGCCCGTGCGGCCAACAATGAGCAGTTCTTC

J gene: TRBJ2-7
D gene: .
V gene: TRBV6-6
clone size: .
CDR3 protein: CASSRSQGRECF
CDR3 DNA: TGTGCCAGCAGCCGTTCGCAGGGCCGAGAGTGCTTC

J gene: TRBJ1-2
D gene: .
V gene: TRBV29-1
clone size: .
CDR3 protein: CSVERQAYYGYTF
CDR3 DNA: TGCAGCGTTGAACGACAGGCATACTATGGCTACACCTTC

J gene: TRBJ2-3
D gene: .
V gene: TRBV27
clone size: many
CDR3 protein: CASGLEGQYF
CDR3 DNA: TGTGCCAGCGGACTCGAGGGGCAGTATTTT

J gene: TRBJ2-3
D gene: .
V gene: TRBV13
clone size: many
CDR3 protein: CASSLEGQGFLTDTQYF
CDR3 DNA: TGTGCCAGCAGCTTAGAGGGGCAGGGCTTCCTCACAGATACGCAGTATTTT

J gene: TRBJ1-5
D gene: .
V gene: TRBV20-1
clone size: .
CDR3 protein: CSAPSGDNQPQHF
CDR3 DNA: TGCAGTGCCCCTTCCGGGGACAATCAGCCCCAGCATTTT

J gene: TRBJ2-1
D gene: TRBD2
V gene: TRBV20-1
clone size: .
CDR3 protein: CSARASGGPNCNNQQFF
CDR3 DNA: TGCAGTGCTAGAGCTAGCGGGGGGCCCAATTGTAACAATCAGCAGTTCTTC

J gene: TRBJ1-1
D gene: .
V gene: TRBV19
clone size: once
CDR3 protein: CASSPTLRGGSAEAFF
CDR3 DNA: TGTGCCAGTAGTCCCACGTTGCGAGGGGGATCCGCTGAAGCTTTCTTT

J gene: TRBJ2-5
D gene: .
V gene: TRBV7-6
clone size: once
CDR3 protein: CASSSGGGGALETQYF
CDR3 DNA: TGTGCCAGCAGCTCAGGTGGGGGGGGGGCCTTGGAGACCCAGTACTTC

J gene: TRBJ1-1
D gene: .
V gene: TRBV10-2
clone size: .
CDR3 protein: CASSDPGAGMNTEAFF
CDR3 DNA: TGCGCCAGCAGTGACCCAGGGGCGGGGATGAACACTGAAGCTTTCTTT

J gene: TRBJ2-1
D gene: .
V gene: TRBV5-1
clone size: .
CDR3 protein: CASSLDFGEQFF
CDR3 DNA: TGCGCCAGCAGCTTGGATTTTGGGGAGCAGTTCTTC

J gene: TRBJ1-4
D gene: .
V gene: TRBV7-8
clone size: .
CDR3 protein: CASSGPQGYEKLFF
CDR3 DNA: TGTGCCAGCAGCGGACCCCAAGGATATGAAAAACTGTTTTTT

J gene: TRBJ1-5
D gene: .
V gene: TRBV2
clone size: .
CDR3 protein: CASRRDTNQPQHF
CDR3 DNA: TGTGCCAGCAGAAGGGACACGAATCAGCCCCAGCATTTT

J gene: TRBJ2-2
D gene: .
V gene: TRBV6-1
clone size: many
CDR3 protein: CASQPEGQGYTGELFF
CDR3 DNA: TGTGCCAGCCAGCCCGAAGGGCAGGGGTACACCGGGGAGCTGTTTTTT

J gene: TRBJ2-5
D gene: .
V gene: TRBV25-1
clone size: .
CDR3 protein: CASSDRRGGETQYF
CDR3 DNA: TGTGCCAGCAGTGACCGCAGGGGCGGGGAGACCCAGTACTTC